Sequencing of this T cell receptor (beta chain) was carried out in a study of neoadjuvant anti-PD-1 for oral cavity cancer. This clone was seen ten or more times. The protocol was immunoSEQ multiplex PCR, while the TCRdb copy is restricted to in-frame clones and leaves out a portion. The table records 35,000 to 40,000 clones, roughly two fifths of them present only once. Time point: after neoadjuvant nivolumab, at surgical resection. V was shortened by 3 bases and J by 7 bases, with 18 bases between the two germline ends. The germline CDR1 and CDR2 sequences are SGHAT and FQNNGV. The CDR3 totals 15 residues.

The TCR sequence derives from a person between 40 and 85 years old with oral cavity squamous cell carcinoma. Sequences were derived from tumor tissue, sampled after nivolumab (anti-PD-1) treatment. This chain uses TRBV11-2 with TRBJ1-2; tentatively, D is TRBD1 (5 bases). CDR3: CASSFIGQGGSGYTF. CDR3 coding DNA: TGTGCCAGCAGCTTTATAGGGCAGGGCGGTAGTGGCTACACCTTC.